Listed here are 3 T cell receptor beta chains from one sample, sequenced in a study of memory CD4+ T cells and cytomegalovirus serostatus. Sequenced by immunoSEQ multiplex PCR; TCRdb stores in-frame clones only, minus some. This table has approximately 70,000 clones, roughly three quarters appearing once. The sort gate was single viable CD3+CD4+CD8-CD45RO+ cells for memory CD4+ T cells. Sequenced material: memory CD4+ T cells from blood. The receptors come from an adult in good health and CMV-seropositive.

V usage is TRBV10-2 and J usage is TRBJ1-1, with D possibly TRBD1 on 5 matching bases. The V and J ends lost 0 bases and 4 bases respectively, with 12 bases between them. The CDR3 has 15 amino acids. Germline V CDR1 and CDR2: WSHSY, SAAADI. CDR3 sequence reads: CASSESTVGATEAFF. The CDR3 DNA follows: TGCGCCAGCAGTGAGTCGACCGTCGGGGCCACTGAAGCTTTCTTT.

The chain has TRBV6-5 and TRBJ2-1; 11 positions match TRBD2. V lost 4 bases, J lost 7 bases, and 3 bases stayed unmatched. This CDR3 is 14 amino acids long. Per germline, CDR1 MNHEY and CDR2 SVGAGI. The CDR3, as DNA: TGTGCCAGCAGTTTAGCGGGAGGGGGGAATGAGCAGTTCTTC. Encoded protein: CASSLAGGGNEQFF.

The gene calls are TRBV19 and TRBJ1-1; D uncertain. Trimming stripped 3 bases from V and 3 bases from J, with 8 bases between. The germline CDR1 and CDR2 sequences are LNHDA and SQIVND (reference sequence). CDR3 length: 13 amino acids. The CDR3 region has the DNA TGTGCCAGTAGTATTACCGGGGACACTGAAGCTTTCTTT. Translating it yields CASSITGDTEAFF.